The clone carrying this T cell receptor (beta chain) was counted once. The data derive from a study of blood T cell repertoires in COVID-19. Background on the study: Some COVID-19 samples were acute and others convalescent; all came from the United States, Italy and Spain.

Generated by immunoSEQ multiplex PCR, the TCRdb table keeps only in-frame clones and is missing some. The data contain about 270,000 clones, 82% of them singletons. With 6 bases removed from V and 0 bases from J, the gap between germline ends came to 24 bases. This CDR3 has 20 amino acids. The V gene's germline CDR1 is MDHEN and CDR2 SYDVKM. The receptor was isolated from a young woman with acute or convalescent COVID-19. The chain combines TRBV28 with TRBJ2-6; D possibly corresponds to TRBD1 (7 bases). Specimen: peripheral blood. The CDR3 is CASRTHTWRRGHSGANVLTF. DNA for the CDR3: TGTGCCAGCAGAACCCATACCTGGCGGAGGGGGCACTCTGGGGCCAACGTCCTGACTTTC.